Following are 21 T cell receptor beta chains from one sample sequenced in a study of read filtering for tumor transcriptome and immune sequencing. The library was built from roughly 400 ng RNA with molecular barcoded adaptors for alpha/delta and beta/gamma chains. TCRdb called the reads again in MiXCR, with one record for every CDR3 protein. Among over 50,000 distinct CDR3 sequences, roughly a fifth were seen once, and the ten largest hold over 12%. The sequenced sample consisted of a population of CD138-negative cells sorted from bone marrow. These receptors originate from a donor at least 40 years old with multiple myeloma.

The genes are TRBV11-2 and TRBJ2-4; D may be TRBD1 or TRBD2 (6 bases each). The CDR3 length is 14 residues. Germline CDR1 and CDR2: SGHAT and FQNNGV. Trimming left V 3 bases short and J 9 bases short, with 15 bases between. CDR3 residues: CASSFTYKGGIQYF. In DNA form, the CDR3 reads TGTGCCAGCAGCTTCACCTATAAGGGGGGCATTCAGTACTTC.

This clonotype was picked up many times. The V call is TRBV20-1, the J call TRBJ1-1; no firm D call. Germline V CDR1 and CDR2: DFQATT, SNEGSKA (reference sequence). Trimming left V 6 bases short and J 7 bases short, with 12 bases between. This CDR3 is 11 amino acids long. CDR3 DNA: TGCAGTGCCTCCCGGCAGTTTGAAGCTTTCTTT. This translates into CSASRQFEAFF.

This clonotype was seen more than once but under ten times. Mismatch with germline at one junction end may stem from a read error. The rearrangement joins TRBV2 to TRBJ2-5; D is perhaps TRBD1 (6 bases). The CDR3 length is 12 residues. The germline V gene encodes CDR1 SNHLY and CDR2 FYNNEI. The CDR3 region is CASRTEQEAQYF. The CDR3 nucleotides are TGTGCCAGTCGGACAGAGCAAGAGGCCCAGTACTTC.

This clonotype has ten or more counts. The chain joins TRBV7-8 to TRBJ2-2; unclear D gene. Germline-derived CDR1 and CDR2 are SGHVS and FQNEAQ. The CDR3 length is 15 residues. Deletions cut 3 bases from V and 0 bases from J, with 8 bases between. CDR3 nucleotide sequence: TGTGCCAGCAGCTTGCAGCGAACGAACACCGGGGAGCTGTTTTTT. Its protein product is CASSLQRTNTGELFF.

Only a few counts were recorded for this clonotype. This chain uses TRBV6-2 or TRBV6-3 with TRBJ2-3, with 9 bases identical to TRBD2. Trimming at V came to 6 bases and at J to 2 bases, leaving 3 bases not matched to a gene. CDR3 length: 14 amino acids. Germline V CDR1 and CDR2: MNHEY, SVGEGT. The CDR3 coding sequence is TGTGCCAGCAGAGAGCGGGGGGTCACAGATACGCAGTATTTT. This codes for CASRERGVTDTQYF.

This clonotype has at least ten counts. The chain's CDR3 is CASSPSGYSNQPQHF. CDR3 nucleotide sequence: TGTGCCAGCAGCCCGTCGGGGTATAGCAATCAGCCCCAGCATTTT. The rearrangement links TRBV7-2 to TRBJ1-5; D remains unclear. The ends were cut back, 5 bases at V and 0 bases at J, with 11 bases in the middle. The germline CDR1 and CDR2 sequences are SGHTA and FQGNSA. The CDR3 length is 15 residues.

The chain combines TRBV12-3 or TRBV12-4 with TRBJ2-1; no clear D gene. V lost 3 bases and J 9 bases, leaving 21 bases between the germline ends. This CDR3 has 16 amino acids. CDR3 sequence (DNA): TGTGCCAGCAGTTTGTTACTGGGCGCCGGAACGTGTGAGCAGTTCTTC. It translates to CASSLLLGAGTCEQFF.

This chain connects TRBV7-2 to TRBJ2-7; 11 bases match TRBD1. The germline gives CDR1 SGHTA, CDR2 FQGNSA. The CDR3 has 15 amino acids. V was clipped by 5 bases and J by 3 bases; unmatched bases: 6. DNA for the CDR3: TGTGCCAGCAGCGCCCGGACAGGGGGCTACTACGAGCAGTACTTC. As protein: CASSARTGGYYEQYF. The entire variable domain, with the rest obtained from reference TRBV7-2 and TRBJ2-7, is as follows: GAGVSQSPSNKVTEKGKDVELRCDPISGHTALYWYRQSLGQGLEFLIYFQGNSAPDKSGLPSDRFSAERTGGSVSTLTIQRTQQEDSAVYLCASSARTGGYYEQYFGPGTRLTVT.

Comment on this clonotype: A much larger clone differs from this one at a single base, so this may be a read error. This chain links TRBV20-1 with TRBJ1-1, with unresolved D. The germline gives CDR1 DFQATT, CDR2 SNEGSKA (reference sequence). The CDR3 covers 10 residues. CDR3 bases: TGCAGTGCTGGGAACATTGAAGCTTTCTTT. It codes for CSAGNIEAFF.

This clonotype was picked up many times. The chain couples TRBV20-1 to TRBJ2-5; the D call may be TRBD1 or TRBD2 (5 bases each). From germline, CDR1 is DFQATT and CDR2 SNEGSKA (reference sequence). Trimming left V 0 bases short and J 1 base short, with 12 bases between. The CDR3 is 15 residues long. The CDR3 DNA follows: TGCAGTGCTAGAGATGGGGGAAGAACCCAAGAGACCCAGTACTTC. Amino acids: CSARDGGRTQETQYF.

This clonotype was recorded many times. The chain employs TRBV6-6 and TRBJ2-3; D remains unclear. The length of the CDR3 is 11 residues. Germline CDR1 reads MNHNY; CDR2 reads SVGAGI (reference sequence). Trimming removed 10 bases from V and 5 bases from J, with 10 bases in between. The CDR3 reads CATVQLDTQYF. The CDR3 nucleotides read TGTGCCACCGTTCAGTTAGATACGCAGTATTTT.

Regarding this clonotype: The germline gene is not matched at one end of the junction; a read error may be the cause. The chain joins TRBV11-2 to TRBJ2-5; no firm D call. The CDR3 consists of 11 residues. Germline values: CDR1 SGHAT, CDR2 FQNNGV. The CDR3 sequence is CASRLQEAQYF. CDR3 coding DNA: TGTGCCAGCAGACTACAAGAGGCCCAGTACTTC.

This clonotype occurred many times. In nucleotides, the CDR3 is TGCGCCAGCAGCTTGGATGGGGGGCCCCAGCATTTT. It codes for CASSLDGGPQHF. This chain uses TRBV5-1 with TRBJ1-5, with a weak D call TRBD1 (5 bases). The CDR3 totals 12 residues. Trimming left V 0 bases short and J 9 bases short, with 7 bases between. Germline V CDR1 and CDR2: SGHRS, YFSETQ.

This clonotype was counted many times. J is TRBJ2-2 and V is TRBV7-3, with unresolved D. The CDR3 spans 15 residues. V was trimmed by 5 bases and J by 5 bases, leaving 15 bases between them. The germline gives CDR1 SGHTA, CDR2 FQGTGA. Here the CDR3 reads CASSPRWLGTGELFF. The CDR3 DNA is TGTGCCAGCAGCCCCCGTTGGTTGGGGACCGGGGAGCTGTTTTTT.

This clonotype has a count of ten or more. The chain uses TRBV6-1 and TRBJ2-1; D is uncertain. This CDR3 spans 15 amino acids. Germline lookup yields CDR1 MNHNS and CDR2 SASEGT. The V end lost 3 bases, the J end lost 0 bases, and 9 bases lay between the germline ends. The CDR3 loop is CASSEQESSYNEQFF. In nucleotides, the CDR3 is TGTGCCAGCAGTGAGCAGGAGAGCTCCTACAATGAGCAGTTCTTC.

In its sample, this clonotype was seen many times. This sequence joins TRBV2 and TRBJ1-1; 8 bases are shared with TRBD1. The CDR3 totals 16 residues. V lost 3 bases, J lost 1 base, and 7 bases stayed unmatched. CDR1 is SNHLY and CDR2 is FYNNEI in the germline V gene. In DNA, the CDR3 is TGTGCCAGCAGTGATCGGCAGGGGGCAAGGAACACTGAAGCTTTCTTT. Amino acid sequence: CASSDRQGARNTEAFF.

This clonotype has just a few counts. CDR3 sequence (DNA): TGTGCCAGCAGTGAAGGCCCCCCCTACAATGAGCAGTTCTTC. This gives the protein CASSEGPPYNEQFF. The gene calls are TRBV2 and TRBJ2-1; D gene unclear. The CDR3 runs 14 residues. Trimming stripped 1 base from V and 2 bases from J, with 6 bases between. The V gene's germline CDR1 is SNHLY and CDR2 FYNNEI.

To note about this clonotype: One end of the junction fails to match germline, which may point to a read error. The chain carries TRBV2 and TRBJ2-1; D possibly corresponds to TRBD2 (5 bases). This CDR3 is built from 11 residues. Germline CDR1 is SNHLY and CDR2 is FYNNEI. Here the CDR3 reads CASSGELGQSF. CDR3 bases: TGTGCCAGCAGTGGGGAGCTTGGGCAGTCCTTC.

This clonotype was detected ten times or more. The CDR3 reads CASSPGTSGISYNEQFF. As DNA, the CDR3 is TGTGCCAGCAGCCCAGGGACTAGCGGGATCTCCTACAATGAGCAGTTCTTC. V is TRBV9 and J is TRBJ2-1, with TRBD2 matching over 13 bases. Germline CDR1 SGDLS, CDR2 YYNGEE. The CDR3 is 17 residues long. The V segment lost 4 bases and the J segment 0 bases; nucleotides outside the gene matches: 4.

Many counts were recorded for this clonotype. CDR3: CASSYSSSYEQYF. Here the CDR3 DNA reads TGTGCCAGCAGTTACTCGAGCTCCTACGAGCAGTACTTC. The chain carries TRBV6-5 and TRBJ2-7; D not resolved. The CDR3 is 13 amino acids. CDR1 is MNHEY and CDR2 is SVGAGI in the germline V gene. V was trimmed by 0 bases and J by 0 bases, leaving 3 bases between them.

This clonotype was counted at least ten times. This CDR3 is CAITIGGLNEQFF. The CDR3 DNA sequence: TGTGCCATTACCATCGGGGGACTAAATGAGCAGTTCTTC. This rearrangement joins TRBV7-9 to TRBJ2-1; 7 positions match TRBD2. V was clipped by 10 bases and J by 7 bases; unmatched bases: 10. Germline V gene sequence: CDR1 SEHNR, CDR2 FQNEAQ (reference sequence). The CDR3 runs to 13 residues. The full variable domain, completed using reference TRBV7-9 and TRBJ2-1, is DTGVSQNPRHKITKRGQNVTFRCDPISEHNRLYWYRQTLGQGPEFLTYFQNEAQLEKSRLLSDRFSAERPKGSFSTLEIQRTEQGDSAMYLCAITIGGLNEQFFGPGTRLTVL.